This T cell receptor (beta chain) derives from a study of T-cell memory formation after mild COVID-19. Trimming removed 11 bases from V and 0 bases from J; junction bases left unmatched: 12. The CDR3 sequence is 16 residues long. Germline V gives CDR1 SEHNR, CDR2 FQNEAQ (reference sequence). TCR alpha and TCR beta cDNA libraries carrying sample barcodes and UMIs were produced by 5'RACE using constant-segment primers. TCRdb ran MiXCR on the 5' RACE reads and lists one entry per CDR3 protein. This sample yields more than 25,000 distinct CDR3 sequences, of which about 16% are seen a single time; around 1.4% belongs to the top ten. Overall study findings and caveats: The CD4+ clones that contracted clustered mainly within CM and EM, and the CD8+ clones concentrated in EMRA.

The sample holds many counts of this clonotype. The antigen is unknown. The clonotype comes from an adult who had mild COVID-19 (a few samples of this study predate the infection). Cell type and time point are not known. The chain links TRBV7-9 to TRBJ2-2; TRBD2 agrees at 7 bases. Source material: PBMCs or a T cell subset sorted from them (not recorded which). The DNA of the CDR3 is TGTGCCTGCGACACCGGGACTACCGCGAACACCGGGGAGCTGTTTTTT. Translation: CACDTGTTANTGELFF.